What follows are 15 T cell receptor beta chains derived from one specimen sequenced in a study of OX40 agonist ivuxolimab in advanced cancers. The library came from the immunoSEQ multiplex PCR assay. Not all clones reach the TCRdb copy of this immuneACCESS table, which keeps in-frame sequences only. Checked studies attribute under half of the gap to unresolved V genes and leave the rest unexplained. Across this sample there are some 71,000 clones, with 84% seen only once. Together, the top ten hold roughly 0.79% of the sample. The sample here was CD4+ or CD8+ T cells sorted from blood, taken in a trial of the OX40 agonist ivuxolimab. These receptors came from an adult with an advanced solid tumor such as melanoma, head and neck, liver or kidney cancer.

The chain couples TRBV28 to TRBJ1-5; D may be TRBD1 (5 bases). Deletions cut 5 bases from V and 5 bases from J, with 16 bases between. The CDR3 has 15 amino acids. CDR1 and CDR2 from the germline V gene are MDHEN and SYDVKM. The CDR3 protein is CASSPLGVGDQPQHF. For the CDR3, the DNA is TGTGCCAGCAGTCCGCTGGGGGTGGGGGATCAGCCCCAGCATTTT.

This clone was seen a single time. As DNA, the CDR3 is TGTGCCAGCAGGAATCTGGCCACAGATACGCAGTATTTT. This translates into CASRNLATDTQYF. This rearrangement joins TRBV6-1 to TRBJ2-3; D is unclear. The V gene's germline CDR1 is MNHNS and CDR2 SASEGT. V was clipped by 6 bases and J by 2 bases, with 9 bases between them. The CDR3 totals 13 residues.

This chain connects TRBV7-9 to TRBJ2-5; 8 positions agree with TRBD2. Looked up from germline, CDR1 is SEHNR and CDR2 is FQNEAQ (reference sequence). J was trimmed by 2 bases and V by 5 bases; bases with no gene match: 10. The CDR3 is 16 amino acids. CDR3 nucleotide sequence: TGTGCCAGCAGCCCCCGGATAGCGGGACGGCAAGAGACCCAGTACTTC. Its translation: CASSPRIAGRQETQYF.

This clone was found once. This chain uses TRBV30 with TRBJ2-5; D may correspond to TRBD1 or TRBD2 (6 bases each). V lost 3 bases, J lost 0 bases, and 14 bases lay in between. This CDR3 region has 15 residues. Germline CDR1 and CDR2: GTSNPN and SVGIG (reference sequence). The CDR3 reads CAWRRRGGYQETQYF. CDR3 nucleotide sequence: TGTGCCTGGAGAAGGAGAGGGGGGTACCAAGAGACCCAGTACTTC.

The rearrangement uses TRBV30 and TRBJ1-2, with a weak D call TRBD1 (5 bases). This CDR3 contains 14 residues. Germline assignment: CDR1 GTSNPN and CDR2 SVGIG (reference sequence). Trimming took 2 bases from V and 8 from J, leaving 18 bases between them. This chain's CDR3 is CAWSLSQGERGYTF. The DNA of the CDR3 is TGTGCCTGGAGTCTCTCTCAGGGCGAGAGGGGCTACACCTTC.

CDR3 sequence reads: CASSSPGDTHNSPLHF. The CDR3 coding sequence is TGTGCCAGCAGTTCCCCCGGGGACACCCATAATTCACCCCTCCACTTT. The V and J genes are TRBV6-5 and TRBJ1-6; D is perhaps TRBD1 (6 bases). Trimming cost V 4 bases and J 5 bases, with 15 bases left between them. Germline-derived CDR1 and CDR2 are MNHEY and SVGAGI. This CDR3 has 16 amino acids.

The rearrangement links TRBV4-2 to TRBJ2-7; the D gene could be TRBD1 or TRBD2 (6 bases each). CDR1 and CDR2 (germline): LGHNA, YNFKEQ. CDR3 length: 16 residues. The germline V and J ends were trimmed by 0 bases and 0 bases, with 12 bases remaining between them. The CDR3 here is CASSQEGGHPSYEQYF. CDR3 sequence (DNA): TGTGCCAGCAGCCAAGAGGGGGGACACCCCTCCTACGAGCAGTACTTC.

In DNA, the CDR3 is TGTGCCAGCAGCTTACGCGGGGGGCAATACACCGGGGAGCTGTTTTTT. Protein: CASSLRGGQYTGELFF. This chain connects TRBV7-2 to TRBJ2-2; 8 nucleotides agree with TRBD2. The CDR3 consists of 16 residues. V lost 2 bases and J lost 3; bases outside the gene matches: 5. CDR1 and CDR2 from the germline V gene are SGHTA and FQGNSA.

V gene TRBV13 combines with J gene TRBJ2-7, with D maybe TRBD1 (7 bases). Germline lookup yields CDR1 PRHDT and CDR2 FYEKMQ (reference sequence). The V end lost 1 base, the J end lost 0 bases, and 13 bases lay between the germline ends. There are 16 residues in the CDR3. The CDR3 spells CASSLEGAGRSYEQYF. As DNA, the CDR3 is TGTGCCAGCAGCTTAGAGGGGGCGGGGCGCTCCTACGAGCAGTACTTC.

DNA for the CDR3: TGTGCCAGTAGAATGGACAGGGAGACCTACAATGAGCAGTTCTTC. It codes for CASRMDRETYNEQFF. V usage is TRBV19 and J usage is TRBJ2-1; 8 bases map to TRBD1. The germline V gene encodes CDR1 LNHDA and CDR2 SQIVND (reference sequence). V lost 6 bases and J lost 2; bases outside the gene matches: 6. CDR3 length equals 15 residues.

The genes are TRBV28 and TRBJ2-7, with D perhaps TRBD2 (5 bases). Germline CDR1 and CDR2: MDHEN and SYDVKM. V was pared by 5 bases and J by 4 bases, with 18 bases between. The CDR3 contains 15 residues. CDR3 sequence reads: CASSTPSGFLYEQYF. CDR3 DNA: TGTGCCAGCAGTACACCATCGGGATTTCTATACGAGCAGTACTTC.

This clone has just one count. The chain combines TRBV27 with TRBJ2-3, with D possibly being TRBD1 or TRBD2 (5 bases each). The CDR3 length is 15 residues. Trimming stripped 4 bases from V and 4 bases from J, with 15 bases between. Germline V gene data show CDR1 as MNHEY and CDR2 as SMNVEV (reference sequence). The CDR3 sequence: CASSSLRMGADTQYF. In nucleotides, the CDR3 is TGTGCCAGCAGTTCGCTCCGGATGGGGGCAGATACGCAGTATTTT.

In its sample, this clone was seen a few times. The gene calls are TRBV9 and TRBJ2-3; D is ambiguous. V was cut by 1 base and J by 5 bases, with 17 bases left in between. CDR3 length: 16 amino acids. The germline CDR1 and CDR2 sequences are SGDLS and YYNGEE. Here the CDR3 DNA reads TGTGCCAGCAGCGTATCAAAGGGCCCAGGTAAAGATACGCAGTATTTT. Protein sequence: CASSVSKGPGKDTQYF.

This clone has a single count. This sequence joins TRBV6-5 and TRBJ2-5; possible D gene TRBD2, 6 bases. Germline CDR1 is MNHEY and CDR2 is SVGAGI. V was shortened by 2 bases and J by 2 bases, with 12 bases between the two germline ends. This CDR3 is 15 amino acids long. This CDR3 is CASSYDDAGQETQYF. The CDR3 DNA sequence: TGTGCCAGCAGTTACGACGACGCGGGGCAAGAGACCCAGTACTTC.

The chain recombines TRBV11-3 with TRBJ2-7; 8 nucleotides agree with TRBD1. Looked up from germline, CDR1 is SGHNT and CDR2 is YENEEA. V trimming: 2 bases; J trimming: 4 bases; junction bases outside the gene matches: 7. The CDR3 has 15 amino acids. The CDR3 region has the DNA TGTGCCAGCAGCTTAACCGGGACAGGAGCATACGAGCAGTACTTC. It codes for CASSLTGTGAYEQYF. Complete variable domain (other parts from reference TRBV11-3 and TRBJ2-7): EAGVVQSPRYKIIEKKQPVAFWCNPISGHNTLYWYLQNLGQGPELLIRYENEEAVDDSQLPKDRFSAERLKGVDSTLKIQPAELGDSAVYLCASSLTGTGAYEQYFGPGTRLTVT.